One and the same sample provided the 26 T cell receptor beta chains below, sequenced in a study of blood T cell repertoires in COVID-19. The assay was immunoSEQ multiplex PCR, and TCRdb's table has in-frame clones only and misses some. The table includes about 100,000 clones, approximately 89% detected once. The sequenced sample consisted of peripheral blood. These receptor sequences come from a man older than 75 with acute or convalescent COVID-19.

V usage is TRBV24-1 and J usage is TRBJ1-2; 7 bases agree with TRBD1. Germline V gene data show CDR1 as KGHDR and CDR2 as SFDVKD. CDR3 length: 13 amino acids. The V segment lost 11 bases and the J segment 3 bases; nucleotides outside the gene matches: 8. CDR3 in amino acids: CASRDSDDYGYTF. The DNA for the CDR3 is TGTGCCAGTCGGGACAGCGACGACTATGGCTACACCTTC.

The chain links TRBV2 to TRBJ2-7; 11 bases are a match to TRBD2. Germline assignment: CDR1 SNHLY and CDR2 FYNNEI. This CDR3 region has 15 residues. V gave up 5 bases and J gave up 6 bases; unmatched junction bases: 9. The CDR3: CASSPTSGRPSEQYF. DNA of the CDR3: TGTGCCAGCAGTCCCACTAGCGGGAGACCCTCCGAGCAGTACTTC.

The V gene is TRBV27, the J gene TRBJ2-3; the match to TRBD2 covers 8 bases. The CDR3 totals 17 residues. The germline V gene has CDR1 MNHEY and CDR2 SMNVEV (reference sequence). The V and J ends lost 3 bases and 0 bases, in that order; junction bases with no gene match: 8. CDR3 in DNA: TGTGCCAGCAGTTTTACGTGGCGGGAGGCCAGCACAGATACGCAGTATTTT. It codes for CASSFTWREASTDTQYF.

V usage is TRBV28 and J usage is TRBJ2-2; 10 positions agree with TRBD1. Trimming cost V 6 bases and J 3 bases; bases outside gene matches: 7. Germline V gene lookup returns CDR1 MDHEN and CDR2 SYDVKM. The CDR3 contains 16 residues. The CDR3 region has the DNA TGTGCCAGCAGACTGACAGGGACAGGGGACACCGGGGAGCTGTTTTTT. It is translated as CASRLTGTGDTGELFF.

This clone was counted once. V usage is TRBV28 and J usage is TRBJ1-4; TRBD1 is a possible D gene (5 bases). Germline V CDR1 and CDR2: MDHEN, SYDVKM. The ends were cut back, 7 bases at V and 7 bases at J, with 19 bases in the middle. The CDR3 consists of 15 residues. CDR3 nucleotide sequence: TGTGCCAGCACCCTAGGCGGGGGGTCCCGTGAAAAACTGTTTTTT. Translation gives CASTLGGGSREKLFF.

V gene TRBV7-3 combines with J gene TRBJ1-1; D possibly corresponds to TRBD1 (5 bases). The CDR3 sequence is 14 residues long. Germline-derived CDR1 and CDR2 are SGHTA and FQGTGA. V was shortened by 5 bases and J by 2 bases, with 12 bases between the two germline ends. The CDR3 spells CASSPQGGNTEAFF. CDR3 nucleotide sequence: TGTGCCAGCAGCCCCCAGGGAGGAAACACTGAAGCTTTCTTT. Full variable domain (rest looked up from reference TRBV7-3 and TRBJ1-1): GAGVSQTPSNKVTEKGKYVELRCDPISGHTALYWYRQSLGQGPEFLIYFQGTGAADDSGLPNDRFFAVRPEGSVSTLKIQRTERGDSAVYLCASSPQGGNTEAFFGQGTRLTVV.

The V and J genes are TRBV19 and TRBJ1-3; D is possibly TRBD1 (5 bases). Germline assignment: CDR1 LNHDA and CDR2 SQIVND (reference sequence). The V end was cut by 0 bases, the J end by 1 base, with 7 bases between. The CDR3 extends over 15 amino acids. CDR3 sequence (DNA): TGTGCCAGTAGTATAGAAAGGACATCTGGAAACACCATATATTTT. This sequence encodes CASSIERTSGNTIYF.

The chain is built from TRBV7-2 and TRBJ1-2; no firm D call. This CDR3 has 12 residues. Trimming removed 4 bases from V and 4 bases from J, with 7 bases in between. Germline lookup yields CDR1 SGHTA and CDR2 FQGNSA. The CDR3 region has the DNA TGTGCCAGCAGCTCTCGGGTCTATGGCTACACCTTC. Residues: CASSSRVYGYTF.

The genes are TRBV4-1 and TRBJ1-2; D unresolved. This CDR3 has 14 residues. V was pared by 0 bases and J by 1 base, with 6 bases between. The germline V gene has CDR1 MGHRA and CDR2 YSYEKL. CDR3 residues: CASSQDAVNYGYTF. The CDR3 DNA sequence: TGCGCCAGCAGCCAAGATGCGGTTAACTATGGCTACACCTTC.

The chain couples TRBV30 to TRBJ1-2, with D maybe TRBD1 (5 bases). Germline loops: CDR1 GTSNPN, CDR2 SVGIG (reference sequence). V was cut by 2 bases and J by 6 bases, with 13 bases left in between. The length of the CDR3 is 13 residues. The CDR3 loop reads CAWSSMGLDGYTF. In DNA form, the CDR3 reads TGTGCCTGGAGTTCCATGGGACTCGATGGCTACACCTTC.

In DNA, the CDR3 is TGTGCCAGCAGTTACATACAGGGACACTACGAGCAGTACTTC. It translates to CASSYIQGHYEQYF. V is TRBV6-5 and J is TRBJ2-7; tentatively, D is TRBD1 (6 bases). The length of the CDR3 is 14 residues. Germline CDR1 is MNHEY and CDR2 is SVGAGI. With 2 bases removed from V and 3 bases from J, the gap between germline ends came to 11 bases.

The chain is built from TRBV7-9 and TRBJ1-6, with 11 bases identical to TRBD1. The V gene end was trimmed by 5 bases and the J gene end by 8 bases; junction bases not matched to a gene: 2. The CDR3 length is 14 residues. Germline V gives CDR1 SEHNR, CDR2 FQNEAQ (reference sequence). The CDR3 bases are TGTGCCAGCAGCCCGGGACAGGGGGATTCACCCCTCCACTTT. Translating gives CASSPGQGDSPLHF.

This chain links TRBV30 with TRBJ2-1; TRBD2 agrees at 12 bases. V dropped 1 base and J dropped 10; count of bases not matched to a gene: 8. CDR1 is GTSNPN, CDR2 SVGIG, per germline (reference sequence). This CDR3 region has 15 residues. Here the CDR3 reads CAWSAGLAGLREQFF. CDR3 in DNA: TGTGCCTGGAGTGCAGGACTAGCGGGACTTCGCGAGCAGTTCTTC.

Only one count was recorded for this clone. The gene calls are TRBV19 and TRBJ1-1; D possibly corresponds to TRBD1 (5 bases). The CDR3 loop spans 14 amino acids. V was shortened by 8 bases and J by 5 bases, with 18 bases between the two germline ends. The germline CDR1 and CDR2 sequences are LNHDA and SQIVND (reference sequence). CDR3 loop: CASASGGGSTEAFF. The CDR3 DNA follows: TGTGCCAGTGCTTCCGGGGGGGGGAGTACTGAAGCTTTCTTT.

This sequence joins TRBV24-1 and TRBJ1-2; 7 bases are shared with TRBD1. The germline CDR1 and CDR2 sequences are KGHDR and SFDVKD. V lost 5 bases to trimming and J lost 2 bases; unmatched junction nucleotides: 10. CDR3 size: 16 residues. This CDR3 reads CATSAPDDRANYGYTF. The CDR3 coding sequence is TGTGCCACCAGTGCCCCCGACGACAGGGCGAACTATGGCTACACCTTC.

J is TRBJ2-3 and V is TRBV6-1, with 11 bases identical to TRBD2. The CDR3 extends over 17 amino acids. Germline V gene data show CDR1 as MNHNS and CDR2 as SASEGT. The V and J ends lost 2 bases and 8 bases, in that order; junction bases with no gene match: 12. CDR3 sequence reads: CASSEPSGGSRGVTQYF. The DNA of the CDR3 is TGTGCCAGCAGTGAACCTAGCGGGGGGTCCCGAGGGGTTACGCAGTATTTT.

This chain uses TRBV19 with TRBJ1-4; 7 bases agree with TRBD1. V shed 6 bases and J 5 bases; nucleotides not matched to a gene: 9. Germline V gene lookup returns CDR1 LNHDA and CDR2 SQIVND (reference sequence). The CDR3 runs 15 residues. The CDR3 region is CASSLYGGGNEKLFF. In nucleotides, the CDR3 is TGTGCCAGTAGCCTCTATGGAGGGGGCAATGAAAAACTGTTTTTT.

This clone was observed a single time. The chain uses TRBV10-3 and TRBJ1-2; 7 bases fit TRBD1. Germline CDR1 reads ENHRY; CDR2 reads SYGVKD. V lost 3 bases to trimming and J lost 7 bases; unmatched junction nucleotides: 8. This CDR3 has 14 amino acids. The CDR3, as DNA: TGTGCCATCAGTGAAAGGACAGGTTTCGGTGGCTACACCTTC. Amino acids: CAISERTGFGGYTF.

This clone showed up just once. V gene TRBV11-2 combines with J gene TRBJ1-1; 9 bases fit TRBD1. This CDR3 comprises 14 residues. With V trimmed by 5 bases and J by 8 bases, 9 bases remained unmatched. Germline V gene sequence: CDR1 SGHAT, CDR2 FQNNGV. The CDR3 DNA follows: TGTGCCAGCAGCCTGGGGCTGGGGACAGGGGAAGCTTTCTTT. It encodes CASSLGLGTGEAFF.

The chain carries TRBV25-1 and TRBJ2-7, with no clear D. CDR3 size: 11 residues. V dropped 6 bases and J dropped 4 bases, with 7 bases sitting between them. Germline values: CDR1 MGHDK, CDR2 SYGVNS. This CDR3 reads CASRALYEQYF. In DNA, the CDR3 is TGTGCCAGCAGGGCCCTTTACGAGCAGTACTTC.

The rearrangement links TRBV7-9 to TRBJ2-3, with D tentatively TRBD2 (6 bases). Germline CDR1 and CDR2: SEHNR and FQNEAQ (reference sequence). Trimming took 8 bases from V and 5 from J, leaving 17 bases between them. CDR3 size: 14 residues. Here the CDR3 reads CASRAVVGGDTQYF. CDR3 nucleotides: TGTGCCAGCCGGGCTGTGGTGGGGGGAGATACGCAGTATTTT.

The CDR3 DNA reads TGCGCCAGCAGCCTTTACGCAGGGAAGGGCAATGAGCAGTTCTTC. Translating gives CASSLYAGKGNEQFF. The chain joins TRBV4-3 to TRBJ2-1; possibly TRBD1 for D (5 bases). The CDR3 is made up of 15 amino acids. Deletions cut 4 bases from V and 6 bases from J, with 16 bases between. Looked up from germline, CDR1 is LGHNA and CDR2 is YSLEER.

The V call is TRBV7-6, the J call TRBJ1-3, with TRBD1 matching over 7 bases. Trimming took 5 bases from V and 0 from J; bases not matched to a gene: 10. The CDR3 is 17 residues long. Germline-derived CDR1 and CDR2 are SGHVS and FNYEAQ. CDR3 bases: TGTGCCAGCAGCGATTACAGGGGCCTATCCTCTGGAAACACCATATATTTT. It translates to CASSDYRGLSSGNTIYF.

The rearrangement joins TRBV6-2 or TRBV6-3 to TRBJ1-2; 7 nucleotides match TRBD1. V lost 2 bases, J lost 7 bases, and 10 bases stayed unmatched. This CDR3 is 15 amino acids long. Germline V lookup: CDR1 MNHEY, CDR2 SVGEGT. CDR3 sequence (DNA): TGTGCCAGCAGTTACGAGACAGGGATGCTACGTGGCTACACCTTC. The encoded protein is CASSYETGMLRGYTF.

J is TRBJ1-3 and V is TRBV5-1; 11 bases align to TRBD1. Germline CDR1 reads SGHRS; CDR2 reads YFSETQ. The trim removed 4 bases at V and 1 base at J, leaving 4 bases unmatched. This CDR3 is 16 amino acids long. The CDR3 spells CASSTGQGVSGNTIYF. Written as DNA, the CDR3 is TGCGCCAGCAGCACGGGACAGGGGGTGTCTGGAAACACCATATATTTT.

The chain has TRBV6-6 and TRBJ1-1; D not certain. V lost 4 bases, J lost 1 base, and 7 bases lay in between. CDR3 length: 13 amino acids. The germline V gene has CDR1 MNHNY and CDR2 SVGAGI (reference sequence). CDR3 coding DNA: TGTGCCAGCAGTTTCCAGCGGAACACTGAAGCTTTCTTT. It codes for CASSFQRNTEAFF.